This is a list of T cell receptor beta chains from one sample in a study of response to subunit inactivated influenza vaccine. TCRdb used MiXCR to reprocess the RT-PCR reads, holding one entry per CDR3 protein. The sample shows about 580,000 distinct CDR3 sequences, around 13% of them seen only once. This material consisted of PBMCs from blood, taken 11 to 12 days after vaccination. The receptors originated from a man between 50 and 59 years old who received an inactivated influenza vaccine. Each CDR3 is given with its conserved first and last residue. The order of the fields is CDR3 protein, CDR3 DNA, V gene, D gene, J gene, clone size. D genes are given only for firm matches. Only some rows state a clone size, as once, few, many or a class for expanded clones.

CASKNMGEKLFF,TGTGCCAGCAAAAATATGGGCGAAAAACTGTTTTTT,TRBV7-9,.,TRBJ1-4,few
CASSPLTGFQETQYF,TGTGCCAGCAGTCCGCTTACAGGTTTCCAAGAGACCCAGTACTTC,TRBV28,.,TRBJ2-5,many
CASSLDVSRPSDTQYF,TGTGCCAGCAGCTTGGATGTCAGCCGACCATCAGATACGCAGTATTTT,TRBV5-6,.,TRBJ2-3,.
CAISERVGEQYF,TGTGCCATCAGTGAGAGGGTTGGCGAGCAGTACTTC,TRBV10-3,.,TRBJ2-7,few
CSVDSLAGGQAQYF,TGCAGCGTTGATAGTCTAGCGGGAGGGCAGGCGCAGTATTTT,TRBV29-1,TRBD2,TRBJ2-3,.
CASSLGPATEAFF,TGTGCCAGCAGCTTAGGGCCGGCCACTGAAGCTTTCTTT,TRBV7-9,.,TRBJ1-1,few
CASSLRAGRSSYNERFF,TGTGCCAGCAGCTTACGAGCAGGCAGAAGCTCCTACAATGAGCGGTTCTTC,TRBV7-6,.,TRBJ2-1,.
CASSLNGGTIQETQYF,TGCGCCAGCAGCTTGAATGGGGGAACGATTCAAGAGACCCAGTACTTC,TRBV5-1,.,TRBJ2-5,few
CASSFRRQASQSSYEQYF,TGCGCCAGCAGCTTCCGACGACAAGCGTCCCAGAGCTCCTACGAGCAGTACTTC,TRBV5-1,.,TRBJ2-7,few
CASSRTSGGHISYNEQFF,TGTGCCAGCAGCCGGACTAGCGGGGGGCACATCTCCTACAATGAGCAGTTCTTC,TRBV11-1,TRBD2,TRBJ2-1,few
CASSPGVSPSGANVLTF,TGTGCCAGCTCACCTGGTGTCAGCCCCTCTGGGGCCAACGTCCTGACTTTC,TRBV18,.,TRBJ2-6,.
CASSSRVVPNEQYF,TGCGCCAGCAGCTCGAGAGTCGTACCTAACGAGCAGTACTTC,TRBV5-1,.,TRBJ2-7,few
CSVDEARETQYF,TGCAGCGTTGACGAGGCGCGGGAGACCCAGTACTTC,TRBV29-1,.,TRBJ2-5,.
CASSADRENTEAFF,TGTGCCAGCAGCGCAGACAGGGAGAACACTGAAGCTTTCTTT,TRBV7-9,TRBD1,TRBJ1-1,few
CASSLGGGTFPEEQYF,TGTGCCAGCAGCTTAGGTGGGGGGACATTCCCCGAGGAGCAGTACTTC,TRBV7-2,.,TRBJ2-7,.
CASRSTSGSYEQYF,TGTGCCAGCAGGTCGACTAGCGGGAGCTACGAGCAGTACTTC,TRBV3-1,TRBD2,TRBJ2-7,few
CASSQGRQGSFQETQYF,TGTGCCAGCAGCCAAGGTCGACAGGGGTCTTTCCAGGAGACCCAGTACTTC,TRBV14,TRBD1,TRBJ2-5,few
CSADDPAEGKNIQYF,TGCAGTGCTGATGACCCGGCCGAGGGTAAAAACATTCAGTACTTC,TRBV20-1,.,TRBJ2-4,few
CASSLDSPNGYTF,TGCGCCAGCAGCTTGGACTCCCCTAATGGCTACACCTTC,TRBV5-1,.,TRBJ1-2,.
CASSQWGQETQYF,TGTGCCAGCAGCCAATGGGGACAAGAGACCCAGTACTTC,TRBV7-9,.,TRBJ2-5,few
CASSLLSAGGRNEQFF,TGTGCCAGCAGCTTACTTTCGGCGGGAGGGCGAAATGAGCAGTTCTTC,TRBV7-9,TRBD2,TRBJ2-1,.
CASSLFAGTYEQYF,TGTGCCAGCAGTTTGTTCGCGGGAACCTACGAGCAGTACTTC,TRBV12-3/TRBV12-4,.,TRBJ2-7,few
CASSRGYSNQPQHF,TGTGCCAGCAGCAGGGGGTATAGCAATCAGCCCCAGCATTTT,TRBV12-3/TRBV12-4,TRBD1,TRBJ1-5,few